This passage covers 29 T cell receptor beta chains from one sample sequenced in a study of human T cells and chemical hapten exposure (TCRdb year 2021). Receptor libraries were prepared by RACE. The instrument was a NextSeq 500. Clones were called with MiXCR by TCRdb after fastp trimmed the public reads at Q25, and only in-frame beta chains were retained. Rows are unified per CDR3 protein, each entry keeping the most common DNA and genes. The sample table holds some 340,000 distinct CDR3 sequences, of which under 9% were seen once. The leading ten clones occupy 7.5% to 9% of the sample. Per the publication, the time point label means: patch test 1, 2 weeks after DPC sensitization. Reading the label with the study, this specimen's treatment or condition is: therapeutic diphenylcyclopropenone sensitization with weekly scalp DPC. Sample: whole blood, taken in connection with sensitization to the hapten diphenylcyclopropenone (DPC). The receptors were gathered from a woman between 18 and 30 years old with alopecia areata. Some clones in this sample may be carry-over from other donors' samples.

A note on this clonotype: A read error may explain this, as a much larger clone is one base away. This sequence joins TRBV6-5 and TRBJ2-7; unclear D gene. V was shortened by 8 bases and J by 5 bases, with 16 bases between the two germline ends. CDR3 length: 13 residues. CDR1 and CDR2 (germline): MNHEY, SVGAGI. CDR3 nucleotide sequence: TGTGCCAGCTCCCGGAAGGGTTCCGACGAGCAGTACTTC. Its protein product is CASSRKGSDEQYF.

This clonotype has a count of ten or more. This chain joins TRBV27 and TRBJ2-7, with 7 bases identical to TRBD1. J was trimmed by 0 bases and V by 3 bases; bases with no gene match: 5. The CDR3 loop spans 15 amino acids. CDR1 MNHEY and CDR2 SMNVEV come from the germline V gene (reference sequence). The CDR3 DNA is TGTGCCAGCAGTTTGGGGACAGCATTCTCCTACGAGCAGTACTTC. This gives the protein CASSLGTAFSYEQYF.

V usage is TRBV9 and J usage is TRBJ1-1; no clear D. Germline lookup yields CDR1 SGDLS and CDR2 YYNGEE. The germline V and J ends were trimmed by 3 bases and 0 bases, with 9 bases remaining between them. The CDR3 length is 14 residues. In DNA form, the CDR3 reads TGTGCCAGCAGCGCCACGGAGATGAACACTGAAGCTTTCTTT. This codes for CASSATEMNTEAFF.

This clonotype came up many times. The chain is built from TRBV6-2 or TRBV6-3 and TRBJ1-5, with TRBD1 as a possible D gene (6 bases). CDR1 is MNHEY, CDR2 SVGEGT, per germline. This CDR3 is built from 14 residues. Deletions cut 6 bases from V and 2 bases from J, with 11 bases between. The CDR3: CASRSQGGNQPQHF. CDR3 nucleotide sequence: TGTGCCAGCAGATCACAGGGAGGCAATCAGCCCCAGCATTTT.

This chain joins TRBV29-1 and TRBJ2-3; 10 bases are shared with TRBD2. CDR1 is SQVTM, CDR2 ANQGSEA, per germline. V dropped 3 bases and J dropped 0; count of bases not matched to a gene: 6. This CDR3 has 16 residues. The CDR3: CSVDLERGGSTDTQYF. The CDR3 DNA is TGCAGCGTTGATTTGGAGCGGGGGGGCAGCACAGATACGCAGTATTTT.

This clonotype occurred a few times. The CDR3 loop reads CASSQDVGQGANYGYTF. The CDR3 DNA reads TGTGCCAGCAGCCAAGATGTGGGACAGGGGGCCAACTATGGCTACACCTTC. The V and J genes are TRBV4-2 and TRBJ1-2; 12 positions match TRBD1. V shed 0 bases and J 2 bases; nucleotides not matched to a gene: 4. The CDR3 has 17 residues. Germline CDR1 reads LGHNA; CDR2 reads YNFKEQ.

The CDR3 DNA reads as TGCGCCAGCAGCGTCGACAGGGAGAATTCACCCCTCCACTTT. It specifies CASSVDRENSPLHF. V and J are TRBV10-2 and TRBJ1-6, with 7 bases lining up with TRBD1. The germline V gene has CDR1 WSHSY and CDR2 SAAADI. CDR3 length equals 14 residues. V shed 6 bases and J 7 bases; nucleotides not matched to a gene: 6.

The chain is built from TRBV12-3 or TRBV12-4 and TRBJ1-2, with D uncertain. Trimming cost V 2 bases and J 5 bases, with 15 bases left between them. CDR3 length: 15 amino acids. This chain's CDR3 is CASSLSGVNGYGYTF. In DNA, the CDR3 is TGTGCCAGCAGTTTAAGTGGGGTGAATGGGTATGGCTACACCTTC.

On this clonotype itself: Possible read error: a much larger clone is one base away. This chain joins TRBV5-1 and TRBJ1-2, with unresolved D. Germline V lookup: CDR1 SGHRS, CDR2 YFSETQ. The CDR3 is 13 residues long. The CDR3 region is CASGFNGVSVYTF. In nucleotides, the CDR3 is TGCGCCAGCGGCTTCAACGGTGTGAGCGTCTACACCTTC.

J is TRBJ2-1 and V is TRBV19, with a tentative D call TRBD1 (5 bases). Trimming stripped 5 bases from V and 8 bases from J, with 13 bases between. CDR1 is LNHDA, CDR2 SQIVND, per germline (reference sequence). CDR3 length: 13 residues. The chain's CDR3 is CASSPIQGHEQFF. CDR3 sequence (DNA): TGTGCCAGTAGTCCTATTCAGGGCCATGAGCAGTTCTTC.

This clonotype was counted at least ten times. This chain uses TRBV7-2 with TRBJ2-7; perhaps TRBD2 as D (5 bases). In germline, CDR1 is SGHTA, CDR2 FQGNSA. The V end lost 5 bases, the J end lost 4 bases, and 15 bases lay between the germline ends. There are 14 residues in the CDR3. The CDR3 spells CASSPGSGSYEQYF. The CDR3 nucleotides are TGTGCCAGCAGCCCAGGCTCGGGAAGTTACGAGCAGTACTTC. Using reference TRBV7-2 and TRBJ2-7 for the parts outside the CDR3, the full variable domain is GAGVSQSPSNKVTEKGKDVELRCDPISGHTALYWYRQSLGQGLEFLIYFQGNSAPDKSGLPSDRFSAERTGGSVSTLTIQRTQQEDSAVYLCASSPGSGSYEQYFGPGTRLTVT.

This clonotype has only a few counts. V usage is TRBV29-1 and J usage is TRBJ1-5, with TRBD1 identical over 7 bases. V dropped 4 bases and J dropped 2; count of bases not matched to a gene: 8. The CDR3 is 15 residues long. Germline V gives CDR1 SQVTM, CDR2 ANQGSEA. The CDR3 coding sequence is TGCAGCGTTGTTATCGGGACAGTCGGCAATCAGCCCCAGCATTTT. This sequence encodes CSVVIGTVGNQPQHF.

The sample holds many counts of this clonotype. V and J are TRBV25-1 and TRBJ2-1; D remains unclear. Germline CDR1 reads MGHDK; CDR2 reads SYGVNS. This CDR3 spans 15 amino acids. V lost 4 bases, J lost 2 bases, and 12 bases lay in between. The CDR3 loop is CASSATANPYNEQFF. The CDR3, as DNA: TGTGCCAGCAGTGCTACAGCGAACCCCTACAATGAGCAGTTCTTC.

This clonotype was counted many times. This sequence joins TRBV6-6 and TRBJ1-1; tentatively, D is TRBD1 (6 bases). CDR3 length: 15 amino acids. V was trimmed by 7 bases and J by 3 bases, leaving 18 bases between them. Germline V lookup: CDR1 MNHNY, CDR2 SVGAGI (reference sequence). The CDR3 region has the DNA TGTGCCAGCACCGACAGCAGGGGCCGGTACACTGAAGCTTTCTTT. Amino acids: CASTDSRGRYTEAFF.

Only a few counts were recorded for this clonotype. This chain connects TRBV10-2 to TRBJ1-1; D is uncertain. The germline gives CDR1 WSHSY, CDR2 SAAADI. The germline V and J ends were trimmed by 7 bases and 1 base, with 10 bases remaining between them. This CDR3 is 13 amino acids long. The CDR3 sequence is CASNELPNTEAFF. The CDR3 nucleotides read TGCGCCAGCAACGAGCTCCCGAACACTGAAGCTTTCTTT.

This chain connects TRBV7-9 to TRBJ1-1; D is perhaps TRBD1 (5 bases). Germline lookup yields CDR1 SEHNR and CDR2 FQNEAQ (reference sequence). This CDR3 contains 13 residues. Between the trimmed V and J ends, which lost 2 bases and 10 bases, there was a span of 14 bases. CDR3 sequence (DNA): TGTGCCAGCAGCTTATCGGGACTGCGGACAGCTTTCTTT. This sequence encodes CASSLSGLRTAFF.

In its sample, this clonotype was seen a few times. The V gene is TRBV20-1, the J gene TRBJ2-7; 7 nucleotides align to TRBD2. CDR1 is DFQATT, CDR2 SNEGSKA, per germline (reference sequence). The CDR3 has 14 amino acids. Losses at the gene ends were 6 bases for V and 0 bases for J; bases not matched to a gene: 8. The CDR3: CSALGSSGSYEQYF. CDR3 DNA sequence: TGCAGTGCCCTAGGTTCTAGCGGCTCCTACGAGCAGTACTTC.

J is TRBJ1-2 and V is TRBV6-2 or TRBV6-3; D uncertain. V shed 0 bases and J shed 6 bases, with 20 bases lying between them. Germline CDR1 MNHEY, CDR2 SVGEGT. This CDR3 spans 17 amino acids. CDR3 residues: CASSYSILRVGEDGYTF. The DNA of the CDR3 is TGTGCCAGCAGTTACTCGATTTTGCGGGTTGGGGAAGATGGCTACACCTTC.

There are many counts of this clonotype. The rearrangement links TRBV4-3 to TRBJ1-2; D is undetermined. Trimming stripped 0 bases from V and 2 bases from J, with 1 base between. CDR1 and CDR2 (germline): LGHNA, YSLEER. The CDR3 contains 12 residues. CDR3 sequence: CASSQENYGYTF. The CDR3 nucleotides are TGCGCCAGCAGCCAAGAGAACTATGGCTACACCTTC.

Only a few counts were recorded for this clonotype. This sequence joins TRBV27 and TRBJ1-5; 9 bases fit TRBD1. V was clipped by 10 bases and J by 0 bases; unmatched bases: 7. The CDR3 is 15 residues long. The germline V gene has CDR1 MNHEY and CDR2 SMNVEV (reference sequence). Written as DNA, the CDR3 is TGTGCCACCGGACAGGGGCGTAATAGCAATCAGCCCCAGCATTTT. This sequence encodes CATGQGRNSNQPQHF.

This clonotype was observed a few times. The V and J genes are TRBV27 and TRBJ2-5; perhaps TRBD2 as D (6 bases). This CDR3 has 16 amino acids. Germline V CDR1 and CDR2: MNHEY, SMNVEV (reference sequence). The V end was cut by 5 bases, the J end by 3 bases, with 19 bases between. CDR3 DNA sequence: TGTGCCAGCAGTCCCGTAACAGGACGGGGGAAAGAGACCCAGTACTTC. This encodes CASSPVTGRGKETQYF.

This clonotype was counted many times. CDR3 region: CASSFTGEDQPQHF. The CDR3 nucleotides are TGTGCCAGCAGCTTTACGGGTGAAGATCAGCCCCAGCATTTT. The chain joins TRBV7-9 to TRBJ1-5, with unresolved D. This CDR3 contains 14 residues. CDR1 and CDR2 (germline): SEHNR, FQNEAQ (reference sequence). V was trimmed by 3 bases and J by 5 bases, leaving 11 bases between them. The variable domain in full, completed from reference TRBV7-9 and TRBJ1-5, reads DTGVSQNPRHKITKRGQNVTFRCDPISEHNRLYWYRQTLGQGPEFLTYFQNEAQLEKSRLLSDRFSAERPKGSFSTLEIQRTEQGDSAMYLCASSFTGEDQPQHFGDGTRLSIL.

In its sample, this clonotype was seen a few times. The chain is built from TRBV2 and TRBJ2-7; TRBD1 agrees at 7 bases. The CDR3 sequence is 12 residues long. Germline V CDR1 and CDR2: SNHLY, FYNNEI. Trimming cost V 6 bases and J 5 bases; bases outside gene matches: 4. CDR3 bases: TGTGCCAGCAGCGTGGGGACAGACGAGCAGTACTTC. Translating it yields CASSVGTDEQYF. Filled out from reference TRBV2 and TRBJ2-7, the complete variable domain reads EPEVTQTPSHQVTQMGQEVILRCVPISNHLYFYWYRQILGQKVEFLVSFYNNEISEKSEIFDDQFSVERPDGSNFTLKIRSTKLEDSAMYFCASSVGTDEQYFGPGTRLTVT.

The chain links TRBV28 to TRBJ1-2; D is unclear. The V and J ends lost 7 bases and 4 bases respectively, with 13 bases between them. The CDR3 has 13 amino acids. From germline, CDR1 is MDHEN and CDR2 SYDVKM. The CDR3 here is CASTAGAGYGYTF. CDR3 nucleotide sequence: TGTGCCAGCACCGCAGGTGCGGGCTATGGCTACACCTTC.

The chain carries TRBV18 and TRBJ2-7; the match to TRBD1 covers 8 bases. The junction had 4 bases not matched to a gene; V was cut back by 4 bases and J by 2 bases. The CDR3 is made up of 14 amino acids. Germline loops: CDR1 KGHSH, CDR2 LQKENI. CDR3 nucleotides: TGTGCCAGCTCACTGGACAGGGTTACCTACGAGCAGTACTTC. It yields the protein CASSLDRVTYEQYF.

The rearrangement joins TRBV20-1 to TRBJ2-7; tentatively, D is TRBD1 or TRBD2 (5 bases each). The CDR3 runs to 16 residues. Germline V lookup: CDR1 DFQATT, CDR2 SNEGSKA (reference sequence). Trimming took 0 bases from V and 5 from J, leaving 20 bases between them. The CDR3 sequence: CSARDPDRAGRDEQYF. The CDR3 DNA sequence: TGCAGTGCTAGAGATCCCGATCGGGCAGGGAGAGACGAGCAGTACTTC.

This clonotype showed up many times. CDR3 sequence (DNA): TGTGCCAGCAGTTTCGGGCTTAATGAGCAGTTCTTC. Translated, it gives CASSFGLNEQFF. The chain combines TRBV28 with TRBJ2-1; no reliable D call. V shed 3 bases and J shed 7 bases, with 7 bases lying between them. CDR1 is MDHEN and CDR2 is SYDVKM in the germline V gene. The CDR3 has 12 amino acids.

This clonotype has more than one count but fewer than ten. The chain employs TRBV18 and TRBJ2-2; no clear D. The CDR3 spans 13 residues. Trimming took off 1 base at V and 6 bases at J, with 6 bases between the two ends. Per the germline V gene, CDR1 is KGHSH and CDR2 is LQKENI. In nucleotides, the CDR3 is TGTGCCAGCTCACCACGTGATTCCGGGGAGCTGTTTTTT. Protein: CASSPRDSGELFF.

V is TRBV20-1 and J is TRBJ2-1, with a tentative D call TRBD1 (8 bases). Germline V gene lookup returns CDR1 DFQATT and CDR2 SNEGSKA (reference sequence). Trimming removed 1 base at V and 9 bases at J, with 16 bases between. The CDR3 runs to 14 residues. CDR3 sequence: CSARGPGGGSEQFF. The CDR3 DNA reads as TGCAGTGCTAGAGGTCCAGGGGGCGGGAGTGAGCAGTTCTTC.